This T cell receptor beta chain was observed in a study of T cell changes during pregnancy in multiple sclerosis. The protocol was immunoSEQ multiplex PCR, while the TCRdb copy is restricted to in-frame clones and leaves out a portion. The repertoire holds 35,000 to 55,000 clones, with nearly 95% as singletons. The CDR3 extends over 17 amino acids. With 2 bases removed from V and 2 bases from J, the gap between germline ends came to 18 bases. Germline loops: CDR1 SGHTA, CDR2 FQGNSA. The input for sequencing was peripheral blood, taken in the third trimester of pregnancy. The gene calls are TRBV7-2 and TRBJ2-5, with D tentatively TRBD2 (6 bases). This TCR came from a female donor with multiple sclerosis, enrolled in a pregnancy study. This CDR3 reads CASSLNLVGGAQETQYF. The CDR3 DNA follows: TGTGCCAGCAGCTTAAATCTAGTCGGCGGGGCGCAAGAGACCCAGTACTTC.